This TCR beta chain was found in a study of cytomegalovirus exposure and HLA in healthy donors. Study background: Approximately 200 million T cells yielded 90 million to 130 million unique TCR beta sequences in earlier analysis.

A word on this clone: Its matching antigen is unknown.

Researchers ran the PCR with 60 Vbeta and 13 Jbeta primers. The data were produced by immunoSEQ multiplex PCR, yet TCRdb's version contains in-frame clones alone and is incomplete. The table includes hundreds of thousands of clones, approximately 84% detected once. Study outcomes and limitations: An analysis that was carried out later associated 16,951 TCR beta sequences with HLA alleles at 0.05 false discovery rate. Cytomegalovirus association was assigned to 150 to 200 TCR beta chains. Cytomegalovirus status, reportedly, was diagnosed with high specificity and sensitivity by the classifier.

There are 15 residues in the CDR3. Per the germline V gene, CDR1 is MNHNS and CDR2 is SASEGT. With 7 bases removed from V and 4 bases from J, the gap between germline ends came to 19 bases. The chain combines TRBV6-1 with TRBJ1-1; the D gene is possibly TRBD1 (6 bases). The specimen sequenced was PBMCs. The TCR comes from a woman aged 40 to 50 in good health and CMV-seronegative. The CDR3 here is CASITFWTELTEAFF. The CDR3 DNA is TGTGCCAGCATTACCTTTTGGACAGAGCTCACTGAAGCTTTCTTT.